A single sample is the source of the 20 T cell receptor beta chains below, sequenced in a study of blood T cell repertoires in COVID-19. Profiled with immunoSEQ multiplex PCR; TCRdb holds only in-frame clones, not every one. Of roughly 250,000 clones listed, roughly 93% are singletons. The specimen sequenced was PBMCs or T cells enriched from blood (not recorded which). The receptors were sampled from a woman between 35 and 50 years old with acute COVID-19.

This chain uses TRBV10-2 with TRBJ2-1, with 12 bases aligning to TRBD2. Per the germline V gene, CDR1 is WSHSY and CDR2 is SAAADI. CDR3 length equals 16 residues. Trimming at V came to 6 bases and at J to 3 bases, leaving 6 bases not matched to a gene. CDR3 residues: CASSPWTSGDYNEQFF. In DNA, the CDR3 is TGCGCCAGCAGCCCCTGGACTAGCGGGGACTACAATGAGCAGTTCTTC.

The chain uses TRBV30 and TRBJ1-5; D remains unclear. Germline V lookup: CDR1 GTSNPN, CDR2 SVGIG (reference sequence). Trimming left V 0 bases short and J 0 bases short, with 9 bases between. The CDR3 is 15 amino acids. The CDR3 spells CAWSVGGYSNQPQHF. In DNA, the CDR3 is TGTGCCTGGAGTGTAGGAGGGTATAGCAATCAGCCCCAGCATTTT.

This chain's CDR3 is CASSSRGGSGANVLTF. CDR3 DNA: TGTGCCAGCAGTTCGCGGGGAGGTTCTGGGGCCAACGTCCTGACTTTC. V gene TRBV7-9 combines with J gene TRBJ2-6; D perhaps matches TRBD2 (6 bases). Germline CDR1 reads SEHNR; CDR2 reads FQNEAQ (reference sequence). This CDR3 contains 16 residues. Trimming shortened V by 6 bases and J by 1 base, and 13 bases separated the two germline ends.

This clone was counted a few times. DNA of the CDR3: TGTGCCTGGAGTGTACAGAGCAATCAGCCCCAGCATTTT. Translation gives CAWSVQSNQPQHF. J is TRBJ1-5 and V is TRBV30; D is unresolved. Deletions cut 0 bases from V and 1 base from J, with 4 bases between. CDR1 and CDR2 from the germline V gene are GTSNPN and SVGIG (reference sequence). The length of the CDR3 is 13 residues.

This rearrangement joins TRBV6-6 to TRBJ2-7, with TRBD2 matching over 11 bases. Germline values: CDR1 MNHNY, CDR2 SVGAGI (reference sequence). The CDR3 contains 14 residues. V was clipped by 7 bases and J by 7 bases; unmatched bases: 9. The CDR3 DNA reads TGTGCCAGCACCGGACTAGCGGGTGCGGGGGAGCAGTACTTC. Translation: CASTGLAGAGEQYF.

The V gene is TRBV28, the J gene TRBJ1-2, with a possible D match to TRBD1 (5 bases). The CDR3 spans 16 residues. Trimming cost V 8 bases and J 0 bases, with 19 bases left between them. Per the germline V gene, CDR1 is MDHEN and CDR2 is SYDVKM. The CDR3 is CASGWGNTEPNYGYTF. CDR3 nucleotide sequence: TGTGCCAGCGGTTGGGGCAACACTGAGCCTAACTATGGCTACACCTTC.

The chain links TRBV2 to TRBJ2-4, with 9 bases identical to TRBD2. Per germline, CDR1 SNHLY and CDR2 FYNNEI. V lost 1 base to trimming and J lost 16 bases; unmatched junction nucleotides: 2. The CDR3 is 11 amino acids. This CDR3 reads CASSEGTSVYF. In DNA form, the CDR3 reads TGTGCCAGCAGTGAAGGGACTAGCGTCTACTTC. Combining the CDR3 with reference TRBV2 and TRBJ2-4 gives the whole variable domain EPEVTQTPSHQVTQMGQEVILRCVPISNHLYFYWYRQILGQKVEFLVSFYNNEISEKSEIFDDQFSVERPDGSNFTLKIRSTKLEDSAMYFCASSEGTSVYFGAGTRLSVL.

V usage is TRBV7-3 and J usage is TRBJ2-1; 9 nucleotides align to TRBD1. Germline values: CDR1 SGHTA, CDR2 FQGTGA. With V trimmed by 5 bases and J by 4 bases, 6 bases remained unmatched. This CDR3 region has 15 residues. CDR3 residues: CASSLTGGGYNEQFF. As DNA, the CDR3 is TGTGCCAGCAGCCTGACAGGGGGAGGGTACAATGAGCAGTTCTTC. Variable domain in full (rest from reference TRBV7-3 and TRBJ2-1): GAGVSQTPSNKVTEKGKYVELRCDPISGHTALYWYRQSLGQGPEFLIYFQGTGAADDSGLPNDRFFAVRPEGSVSTLKIQRTERGDSAVYLCASSLTGGGYNEQFFGPGTRLTVL.

V and J are TRBV11-1 and TRBJ2-7, with 8 bases fitting TRBD2. J lost 6 bases, V lost 1 base, and 8 bases had no gene match. The CDR3 totals 15 residues. The germline CDR1 and CDR2 sequences are SGHAT and FQDESV (reference sequence). The CDR3 sequence is CASSLGSRGASEQYF. The CDR3 DNA sequence: TGTGCCAGCAGCTTAGGTTCGCGGGGGGCGTCCGAGCAGTACTTC.

In this sample, this clone turned up once. DNA for the CDR3: TGTGCCAGCTCCCCCTTCGCCAGTAACTCTGGAAACACCATATATTTT. Its translation is CASSPFASNSGNTIYF. The chain combines TRBV18 with TRBJ1-3; no firm D call. This CDR3 spans 16 amino acids. V dropped 6 bases and J dropped 0 bases, with 15 bases sitting between them. Germline V gene lookup returns CDR1 KGHSH and CDR2 LQKENI.

The chain has TRBV7-9 and TRBJ2-7, with 7 bases matching TRBD2. V was clipped by 5 bases and J by 5 bases; unmatched bases: 3. Germline loops: CDR1 SEHNR, CDR2 FQNEAQ (reference sequence). The CDR3 is made up of 12 amino acids. The chain's CDR3 is CASSLGTNEQYF. DNA of the CDR3: TGTGCCAGCAGCCTCGGGACTAACGAGCAGTACTTC.

The rearrangement joins TRBV5-4 to TRBJ1-1, with TRBD1 matching over 11 bases. The CDR3 runs to 14 residues. Germline V CDR1 and CDR2: SGHNT, YYREEE (reference sequence). J lost 3 bases, V lost 4 bases, and 2 bases had no gene match. CDR3 protein: CASSRDRGDTEAFF. In DNA form, the CDR3 reads TGTGCCAGCAGCCGGGACAGGGGGGACACTGAAGCTTTCTTT. Full variable domain (missing parts from reference TRBV5-4 and TRBJ1-1): ETGVTQSPTHLIKTRGQQVTLRCSSQSGHNTVSWYQQALGQGPQFIFQYYREEENGRGNFPPRFSGLQFPNYSSELNVNALELDDSALYLCASSRDRGDTEAFFGQGTRLTVV.

This rearrangement joins TRBV7-6 to TRBJ2-1, with 11 bases identical to TRBD1. CDR3 length: 15 amino acids. V was pared by 5 bases and J by 7 bases, with 7 bases of the junction left unmatched. CDR1 SGHVS and CDR2 FNYEAQ come from the germline V gene. The CDR3 region has the DNA TGTGCCAGCAGCCGGGACAGGGGGTTGGGGAATGAGCAGTTCTTC. It is translated as CASSRDRGLGNEQFF.

The genes are TRBV5-1 and TRBJ1-1; 8 bases match TRBD1. The CDR3 has 15 amino acids. Per germline, CDR1 SGHRS and CDR2 YFSETQ. Trimming took 3 bases from V and 3 from J; bases not matched to a gene: 7. This CDR3 is CASSSRTGPDTEAFF. The CDR3 DNA reads TGCGCCAGCAGCTCAAGGACAGGGCCTGACACTGAAGCTTTCTTT.

This clone was observed a single time. This CDR3 is CASSRGAQANYGYTF. CDR3 nucleotide sequence: TGTGCCAGCAGCAGGGGGGCTCAGGCTAACTATGGCTACACCTTC. The chain has TRBV27 and TRBJ1-2, with TRBD1 identical over 7 bases. Germline values: CDR1 MNHEY, CDR2 SMNVEV (reference sequence). Trimming removed 6 bases from V and 0 bases from J; junction bases left unmatched: 7. The length of the CDR3 is 15 residues.

The V call is TRBV11-3, the J call TRBJ2-7, with D possibly TRBD2 on 5 matching bases. The CDR3 is 16 amino acids. Germline-derived CDR1 and CDR2 are SGHNT and YENEEA. Between the trimmed V and J ends, which lost 1 base and 3 bases, there was a span of 16 bases. The CDR3 loop reads CASSLAWGERSYEQYF. The CDR3 coding sequence is TGTGCCAGCAGCTTAGCGTGGGGTGAGCGGAGCTACGAGCAGTACTTC.

The gene calls are TRBV28 and TRBJ1-2, with D tentatively TRBD1 (5 bases). The CDR3 spans 14 residues. V dropped 1 base and J dropped 4 bases, with 10 bases sitting between them. The germline V gene encodes CDR1 MDHEN and CDR2 SYDVKM. DNA of the CDR3: TGTGCCAGCAGTTTATCCTCAGGGCGCTATGGCTACACCTTC. Translation gives CASSLSSGRYGYTF.

The chain uses TRBV10-3 and TRBJ1-1; TRBD1 agrees at 9 bases. V shed 0 bases, J shed 6 bases, and the junction held 2 bases outside the gene matches. The CDR3 runs to 14 residues. Germline CDR1 reads ENHRY; CDR2 reads SYGVKD. The CDR3 DNA sequence: TGTGCCATCAGTGAGTCGGGACAGGGACCTGAAGCTTTCTTT. Its protein product is CAISESGQGPEAFF.

The chain is built from TRBV10-3 and TRBJ2-3; 9 positions match TRBD2. V was pared by 11 bases and J by 6 bases, with 9 bases of the junction left unmatched. The V gene's germline CDR1 is ENHRY and CDR2 SYGVKD. There are 13 residues in the CDR3. CDR3 bases: TGTGCCCACGCGGGGGGGCCTCTCGATACGCAGTATTTT. Translating gives CAHAGGPLDTQYF.

This chain joins TRBV10-3 and TRBJ1-3; tentatively, D is TRBD1 (6 bases). This CDR3 has 16 residues. Deletions cut 0 bases from V and 4 bases from J, with 13 bases between. The germline V gene encodes CDR1 ENHRY and CDR2 SYGVKD. The CDR3 DNA reads TGTGCCATCAGTGAGTCGTCCAGGGGCTTGGGAAACACCATATATTTT. It encodes CAISESSRGLGNTIYF.